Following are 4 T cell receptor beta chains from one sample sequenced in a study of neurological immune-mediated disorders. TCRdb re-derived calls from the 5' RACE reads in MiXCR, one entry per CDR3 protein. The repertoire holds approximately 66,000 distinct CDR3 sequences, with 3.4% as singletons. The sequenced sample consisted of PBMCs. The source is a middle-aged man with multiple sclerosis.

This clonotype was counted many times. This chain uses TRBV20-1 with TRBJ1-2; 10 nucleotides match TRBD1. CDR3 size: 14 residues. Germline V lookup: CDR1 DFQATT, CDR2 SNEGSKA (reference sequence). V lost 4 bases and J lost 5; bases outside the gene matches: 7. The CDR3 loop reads CSATRDRGGYGYTF. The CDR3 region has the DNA TGCAGTGCTACCCGGGACAGGGGCGGGTATGGCTACACCTTC.

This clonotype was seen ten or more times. The CDR3 loop reads CASSSYSNTEAFF. For the CDR3, the DNA is TGTGCCAGCAGCTCCTACAGCAACACTGAAGCTTTCTTT. The chain combines TRBV7-2 with TRBJ1-1; no clear D gene. This CDR3 is built from 13 residues. Germline V gene lookup returns CDR1 SGHTA and CDR2 FQGNSA. Between the trimmed V and J ends, which lost 4 bases and 2 bases, there was a span of 8 bases. The variable domain in full, with the rest retrieved from reference TRBV7-2 and TRBJ1-1, is GAGVSQSPSNKVTEKGKDVELRCDPISGHTALYWYRQSLGQGLEFLIYFQGNSAPDKSGLPSDRFSAERTGGSVSTLTIQRTQQEDSAVYLCASSSYSNTEAFFGQGTRLTVV.

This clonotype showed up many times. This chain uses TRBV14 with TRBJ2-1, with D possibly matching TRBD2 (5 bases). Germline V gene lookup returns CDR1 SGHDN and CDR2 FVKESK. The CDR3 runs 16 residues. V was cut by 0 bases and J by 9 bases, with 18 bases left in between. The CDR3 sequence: CASSQDRFQLRGEQFF. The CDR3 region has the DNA TGTGCCAGCAGCCAAGATAGGTTCCAACTTCGGGGTGAGCAGTTCTTC.

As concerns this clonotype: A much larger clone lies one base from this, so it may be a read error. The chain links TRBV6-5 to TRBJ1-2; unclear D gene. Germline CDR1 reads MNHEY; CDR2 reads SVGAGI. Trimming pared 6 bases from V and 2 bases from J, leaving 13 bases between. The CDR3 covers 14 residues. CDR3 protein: CASRKPPPNYGYTF. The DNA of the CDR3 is TGTGCCAGCAGAAAGCCCCCTCCCAACTATGGCTACACCTTC.